The 20 T cell receptor beta chains below were found in one sample sequenced in a study of T-cell memory formation after mild COVID-19. TCRdb processed the 5' RACE reads anew with MiXCR; each CDR3 protein has one entry. The sample has fewer than 500,000 distinct CDR3 sequences, 25% seen once. Sequencing was carried out using PBMCs or a T cell subset sorted from them (not recorded which). These receptors all come from an adult woman who had mild COVID-19 (a few samples of this study predate the infection). Cell type and time point are not known.

The genes are TRBV5-1 and TRBJ2-7; TRBD2 aligns across 8 bases. Germline CDR1 is SGHRS and CDR2 is YFSETQ. This CDR3 contains 15 residues. J lost 5 bases, V lost 0 bases, and 7 bases had no gene match. CDR3 in amino acids: CASSLAAGGPDEQYF. CDR3 nucleotide sequence: TGCGCCAGCAGCTTGGCCGCGGGGGGCCCAGACGAGCAGTACTTC.

The table lists this clonotype with a few counts. The V and J genes are TRBV29-1 and TRBJ2-5, with D tentatively TRBD1 or TRBD2 (6 bases each). This CDR3 contains 12 residues. Trimming cost V 8 bases and J 5 bases, with 15 bases left between them. Per germline, CDR1 SQVTM and CDR2 ANQGSEA. CDR3 DNA sequence: TGCAGCACCATACAGGGAGGCGAGACCCAGTACTTC. It encodes CSTIQGGETQYF.

This clonotype appeared a few times. J is TRBJ2-5 and V is TRBV7-2, with TRBD2 matching over 8 bases. The CDR3 has 17 residues. J lost 3 bases, V lost 0 bases, and 9 bases had no gene match. Germline-derived CDR1 and CDR2 are SGHTA and FQGNSA. In DNA form, the CDR3 reads TGTGCCAGCAGCTTAGCCCCCGCGGGAGCGGGAGAAGAGACCCAGTACTTC. This gives the protein CASSLAPAGAGEETQYF. The complete variable domain, with remaining parts taken from reference TRBV7-2 and TRBJ2-5, reads GAGVSQSPSNKVTEKGKDVELRCDPISGHTALYWYRQSLGQGLEFLIYFQGNSAPDKSGLPSDRFSAERTGGSVSTLTIQRTQQEDSAVYLCASSLAPAGAGEETQYFGPGTRLLVL.

The V call is TRBV7-2, the J call TRBJ1-2; 7 bases are a match to TRBD1. CDR1 is SGHTA and CDR2 is FQGNSA in the germline V gene. CDR3 length: 12 residues. V shed 5 bases and J 6 bases; nucleotides not matched to a gene: 3. The chain's CDR3 is CASSPQGNGYTF. CDR3 in DNA: TGTGCCAGCAGCCCACAGGGGAATGGCTACACCTTC.

This sequence joins TRBV2 and TRBJ1-5; D is undetermined. The CDR3 is 12 residues long. Germline assignment: CDR1 SNHLY and CDR2 FYNNEI. The V and J ends lost 11 bases and 6 bases respectively, with 14 bases between them. CDR3 nucleotide sequence: TGTGCCTGTGGGCCGTCCGGTCAGCCCCAGCATTTT. Its protein is CACGPSGQPQHF.

This clonotype was observed a few times. V usage is TRBV7-9 and J usage is TRBJ2-7; perhaps TRBD1 as D (6 bases). From germline, CDR1 is SEHNR and CDR2 FQNEAQ (reference sequence). Trimming pared 1 base from V and 4 bases from J, leaving 11 bases between. The CDR3 has 14 amino acids. This CDR3 reads CASSLDREGYEQYF. The CDR3 DNA reads as TGTGCCAGCAGCTTAGACAGGGAAGGATACGAGCAGTACTTC.

The chain couples TRBV6-5 to TRBJ1-1, with 11 bases matching TRBD1. CDR3 size: 14 residues. V lost 6 bases to trimming and J lost 6 bases; unmatched junction nucleotides: 6. Germline V gene data show CDR1 as MNHEY and CDR2 as SVGAGI. The CDR3 bases are TGTGCCAGCAGGACGGACAGGGGGCGGGCTGAAGCTTTCTTT. Amino acid sequence: CASRTDRGRAEAFF.

There are a few counts of this clonotype. This chain connects TRBV7-8 to TRBJ2-3; the D is unclear. Trimming pared 5 bases from V and 0 bases from J, leaving 21 bases between. The CDR3 contains 18 residues. In germline, CDR1 is SGHVS, CDR2 FQNEAQ. The DNA for the CDR3 is TGTGCCAGCAGCCTCAACCTACGGAGAGGAGCAAGCACAGATACGCAGTATTTT. It encodes CASSLNLRRGASTDTQYF.

This clonotype was seen a handful of times. The gene calls are TRBV2 and TRBJ1-2; TRBD1 matches at 9 bases. The CDR3 totals 14 residues. V dropped 3 bases and J dropped 8; count of bases not matched to a gene: 7. The germline gives CDR1 SNHLY, CDR2 FYNNEI. The CDR3 region has the DNA TGTGCCAGCAGTGACGGACAGGGGAGAGAGGGCTACACCTTC. Its protein is CASSDGQGREGYTF.

This clonotype has a handful of counts. This chain links TRBV15 with TRBJ2-7; 14 bases are shared with TRBD2. Per germline, CDR1 LNHNV and CDR2 YYDKDF (reference sequence). CDR3 length equals 16 residues. Trimming took 2 bases from V and 6 from J; bases not matched to a gene: 6. The DNA for the CDR3 is TGTGCCACCAGCAGACAAGGGACTAGCGGGAGATTCGAGCAGTACTTC. It encodes CATSRQGTSGRFEQYF.

The V call is TRBV2, the J call TRBJ2-5, with unresolved D. The CDR3 runs to 13 residues. The V and J ends lost 5 bases and 2 bases respectively, with 9 bases between them. Germline V gene lookup returns CDR1 SNHLY and CDR2 FYNNEI. For the CDR3, the DNA is TGTGCCAGCAGTAACGACCTACAAGAGACCCAGTACTTC. Its protein is CASSNDLQETQYF.

This clonotype has just a few counts. The chain uses TRBV6-5 and TRBJ2-7; maybe TRBD1 (6 bases). CDR1 is MNHEY and CDR2 is SVGAGI in the germline V gene. Trimming stripped 5 bases from V and 4 bases from J, with 18 bases between. There are 15 residues in the CDR3. CDR3 protein: CASSTGGREGYEQYF. The DNA of the CDR3 is TGTGCCAGCAGTACTGGGGGCAGGGAAGGGTACGAGCAGTACTTC.

The chain carries TRBV24-1 and TRBJ2-7, with TRBD2 as a possible D gene (5 bases). This CDR3 contains 11 residues. V was clipped by 9 bases and J by 4 bases, with 9 bases between them. The V gene's germline CDR1 is KGHDR and CDR2 SFDVKD. DNA of the CDR3: TGTGCCACCGCCCGGGGATACGAGCAGTACTTC. Translation: CATARGYEQYF.

J is TRBJ2-7 and V is TRBV6-5; D is uncertain. This CDR3 comprises 14 residues. Germline CDR1 MNHEY, CDR2 SVGAGI. V was shortened by 2 bases and J by 0 bases, with 8 bases between the two germline ends. CDR3 nucleotides: TGTGCCAGCAGTTACGCGGAGAGCTCCTACGAGCAGTACTTC. Protein product: CASSYAESSYEQYF.

The table lists this clonotype with a few counts. This rearrangement joins TRBV12-3 or TRBV12-4 to TRBJ1-1; D may be TRBD1 (6 bases). The germline V and J ends were trimmed by 5 bases and 0 bases, with 13 bases remaining between them. This CDR3 has 15 residues. The CDR3 region is CASSPTGLMNTEAFF. CDR3 nucleotide sequence: TGTGCCAGCAGTCCAACAGGGCTGATGAACACTGAAGCTTTCTTT.

This rearrangement joins TRBV27 to TRBJ1-2, with a weak D call TRBD1 (6 bases). Germline CDR1 reads MNHEY; CDR2 reads SMNVEV (reference sequence). CDR3 length: 15 residues. V lost 5 bases, J lost 8 bases, and 21 bases lay in between. CDR3: CASSRSWGGAGGYTF. The CDR3 DNA reads as TGTGCCAGCAGTCGGTCCTGGGGGGGCGCAGGCGGCTACACCTTC.

In its sample, this clonotype was seen many times. The rearrangement uses TRBV5-5 and TRBJ1-1, with a weak D call TRBD1 (6 bases). Germline V gives CDR1 SGHKS, CDR2 YYEKEE (reference sequence). This CDR3 is built from 15 residues. V was pared by 4 bases and J by 0 bases, with 13 bases between. CDR3 in DNA: TGTGCCAGCAGCCTTATGACAGGAATGAACACTGAAGCTTTCTTT. Its protein product is CASSLMTGMNTEAFF.

This clonotype has just a few counts. This chain connects TRBV11-2 to TRBJ2-2; D remains unclear. Trimming removed 7 bases at V and 1 base at J, with 16 bases between. CDR3 length: 16 amino acids. Per germline, CDR1 SGHAT and CDR2 FQNNGV. The CDR3 DNA reads as TGTGCCAGCAACCTCAAAGCGTTTCAGAACACCGGGGAGCTGTTTTTT. It translates to CASNLKAFQNTGELFF.

This clonotype was recorded a few times. This chain uses TRBV5-1 with TRBJ2-1, with 12 bases fitting TRBD2. The germline V gene encodes CDR1 SGHRS and CDR2 YFSETQ. V shed 0 bases and J 9 bases; nucleotides not matched to a gene: 7. The CDR3 contains 16 residues. Here the CDR3 reads CASSLAVLAGGGEQFF. As DNA, the CDR3 is TGCGCCAGCAGCTTGGCCGTGCTAGCGGGAGGGGGTGAGCAGTTCTTC.

The chain carries TRBV15 and TRBJ1-1, with D unclear. Trimming took off 3 bases at V and 4 bases at J, with 15 bases between the two ends. Germline assignment: CDR1 LNHNV and CDR2 YYDKDF (reference sequence). CDR3 length: 15 amino acids. For the CDR3, the DNA is TGTGCCACCAGCAGGATGGACTCCTCGGGCACTGAAGCTTTCTTT. Amino acids: CATSRMDSSGTEAFF.